A selection of T cell receptor beta chains follows, all from one sample in a study of shared clonotypes between healthy human individuals. TCRdb keeps only in-frame clones here, not all; method: immunoSEQ multiplex PCR. This sample yields more than 900,000 clones, of which around three quarters are seen a single time; under 0.8% belongs to the top ten. The sequenced sample was memory CD4+ T cells from PBMCs. The receptors stem from a man younger than 35 in good health. Some clones in this sample may be carry-over from other donors' samples. Both conserved end residues are part of each CDR3. A D gene is named only where the DNA matches it firmly.

TRBV28	TRBJ1-1	TRBD1	CASSSTGDRTEAFF
TRBV18	TRBJ2-5	NA	CASSKGQETQYF
TRBV5-4	TRBJ2-1	NA	CASSPVGGNEQFF
TRBV7-9	TRBJ2-3	TRBD2	CASSPPSLAGVRDTQYF
TRBV7-9	TRBJ2-1	TRBD2	CASSRTSGRAGEQFF
TRBV5-1	TRBJ2-2	TRBD1	CASRPPGQRVTGELFF
TRBV7-2	TRBJ2-7	TRBD2	CASSPRLAREQYF
TRBV19	TRBJ1-1	TRBD1	CATCPGTGNTEAFF
TRBV2	TRBJ2-3	NA	CASRRGTGTDTQYF
TRBV5-1	TRBJ1-1	NA	CASSFALAGNTEAFF
TRBV4-1	TRBJ2-7	NA	CASSLGRYYEQYF
TRBV4-1	TRBJ2-3	NA	CASSQEAGWDSQVDTQYF
TRBV12-5	TRBJ2-5	TRBD1	CASGLQRDRGGETQYF
TRBV6-5	TRBJ1-2	TRBD1	CASSYRQGFIYGYTF
TRBV29-1	TRBJ2-3	TRBD1	CSVMTGTDTQYF
TRBV7-9	TRBJ1-1	NA	CASSAGPTMNTEAFF
TRBV5-4	TRBJ2-5	NA	CASRTQGETQYF
TRBV4-1	TRBJ2-1	TRBD2	CASSQVDLGLAGMNEQFF
TRBV6-5	TRBJ2-7	TRBD1	CASRPTGTGRNEQYF
TRBV2	TRBJ2-5	NA	CASSVQIGAETQYF
TRBV12-2	TRBJ2-1	NA	CASRLSFERRYYNEQFF
TRBV7-9	TRBJ2-2	TRBD2	CASNIAGAGELFF
TRBV6-6	TRBJ2-1	NA	CASTLTRNSYNEQFF
TRBV6-6	TRBJ2-2	TRBD2	CASSYSLAGISGELFF
TRBV30	TRBJ2-5	NA	CAWSARKTGWKQYF
TRBV30	TRBJ2-3	NA	CAWSGDSRDTQYF
TRBV18	TRBJ2-2	NA	CASSLTNTGELFF
TRBV2	TRBJ1-2	NA	CASSESTGVGGYTF
TRBV19	TRBJ1-5	NA	CASSPPRGLGQPQHF
TRBV6-6	TRBJ1-3	NA	CASSYGGARGNTIYF
TRBV28	TRBJ2-2	NA	CASSQASPGELFF
TRBV30	TRBJ2-1	NA	CAWSTDNEQFF
TRBV4-1	TRBJ2-4	TRBD2	CASSLLRGGKNIQYF
TRBV30	TRBJ1-5	TRBD1	CAWSTGQASNQPQHF
TRBV15	TRBJ1-2	NA	CATSRDRRKVNYGYTF
TRBV7-9	TRBJ2-7	NA	CASSLGRGAEQYF
TRBV15	TRBJ2-2	NA	CATSRDLGAVGELFF
TRBV5-5	TRBJ2-3	NA	CASSLAPVTSTDTQYF
TRBV30	TRBJ2-7	NA	CAWSNSRGDKQYF
TRBV21-1	TRBJ1-4	NA	CASSKGQGWEKLFF
TRBV19	TRBJ2-3	TRBD1	CASSISRTGRDTQYF
TRBV30	TRBJ1-3	NA	CAWNRGDSGNTIYF
TRBV21-1	TRBJ1-1	NA	CASSVNRGRNTEAFF
TRBV5-4	TRBJ2-5	TRBD1	CASSPTGVNQETQYF
TRBV6-1	TRBJ1-2	TRBD1	CASSARQGYGYTF
TRBV5-1	TRBJ1-5	NA	CASSLGGPGQPQHF
TRBV28	TRBJ2-1	TRBD2	CASSLSRAGGNEQFF
TRBV11-2	TRBJ1-1	TRBD1	CASSQARGTEAFF
TRBV10-3	TRBJ2-3	NA	CAISATATSTDTQYF
TRBV9	TRBJ2-5	NA	CASSVGSRGGQETQYF
TRBV6-8	TRBJ1-1	NA	CASRKSGLLLAEAFF
TRBV7-9	TRBJ2-2	TRBD1	CASSKGQGAFGTSIGELFF
TRBV28	TRBJ1-2	NA	CASRTSYGYTF
TRBV7-8	TRBJ2-1	NA	CASSLGREQFF
TRBV30	TRBJ1-3	TRBD1	CAWSLMTGGPKNTIYF
TRBV9	TRBJ2-3	NA	CASSVADDAPRVTQYF